A selection of T cell receptor beta chains follows, all from one sample in a study of blood T cell repertoires in COVID-19. This table comes from immunoSEQ multiplex PCR, and its TCRdb copy is limited to in-frame clones, with some not included. The repertoire holds about 210,000 clones, with 65% to 90% as singletons. Sequences were obtained from peripheral blood. These receptors were obtained from a man aged 50-59 years with COVID-19, enrolled during active disease. CDR3s leave out the opening cysteine and the closing phenylalanine or tryptophan.

ASSAGQANEKLF TRBJ1-4 TRBV2
ASSQDASGGGWETQY TRBJ2-5 TRBV4-1
ASRTGGNTEAF TRBJ1-1 TRBV19
ASSPRVPDTQY TRBJ2-3 TRBV18
ASSLDRGHTEAF TRBJ1-1 TRBV18
ASSSPAGNTGELF TRBJ2-2 TRBV28
ASSFRGRYGELF TRBJ2-2 TRBV3-1/TRBV3-2
ASSQDRPGQGYNEQF TRBJ2-1 TRBV4-2
ASSPARQGANSPLH TRBJ1-6 TRBV18
ASSKTSGPQETQY TRBJ2-5 TRBV5-1
ASSVTAGGTKQY TRBJ2-7 TRBV18
ASSFGQGETQY TRBJ2-5 TRBV19
ASSPGTSTYEQY TRBJ2-7 TRBV7-9
ASSVVAGKDTQY TRBJ2-3 TRBV9
ASSLDPRQGIDTQY TRBJ2-3 TRBV7-3
ASSQGWNQPQH TRBJ1-5 TRBV4-1
ASSTLRLAGNEQF TRBJ2-1 TRBV27
ASTPGNTGELF TRBJ2-2 TRBV5-1
ASSYSLAGGKDTQY TRBJ2-3 TRBV6-6
ASSQDRQGNYGYT TRBJ1-2 TRBV3-1/TRBV3-2
ASSFSGQVEKLF TRBJ1-4 TRBV5-1
ASSLYRVSYNEQF TRBJ2-1 TRBV28
ASSYRGTNTGELF TRBJ2-2 TRBV6-5
ASTKGADNEQF TRBJ2-1 TRBV5-1
ASSLVTGTSGGRQETQY TRBJ2-5 TRBV11-2
ASSRKGGVYSNQPQH TRBJ1-5 TRBV19
ASSQEYASGFTDTQY TRBJ2-3 TRBV4-2
ASSQYGGTEAF TRBJ1-1 TRBV4-1